The 2 T cell receptor beta chains in this list originate from one sample, sequenced in a study of blood T cell repertoires in COVID-19. Measured with immunoSEQ multiplex PCR; TCRdb has only the in-frame clones, and not every one. The sample has approximately 120,000 clones, 60% to 80% seen once. The sequencing input was peripheral blood. The receptors here all came from an elderly man with COVID-19, enrolled during active disease.

The chain uses TRBV10-3 and TRBJ1-1; 10 bases match TRBD1. The ends lost 5 bases at V and 1 base at J; junction bases unmatched: 4. CDR1 ENHRY and CDR2 SYGVKD come from the germline V gene. The CDR3 is 15 residues long. The CDR3 here is CAISPRQGANTEAFF. The CDR3 DNA is TGTGCCATCAGTCCTAGACAGGGGGCGAACACTGAAGCTTTCTTT.

The chain couples TRBV2 to TRBJ1-6; D perhaps matches TRBD1 (5 bases). The CDR3 is 15 residues long. The germline gives CDR1 SNHLY, CDR2 FYNNEI. Trimming left V 6 bases short and J 5 bases short, with 14 bases between. The CDR3 nucleotides are TGTGCCAGCAGCTACACAGGATTTGATAATTCACCCCTCCACTTT. This gives the protein CASSYTGFDNSPLHF.